This T cell receptor (beta chain) originates from a study of blood T cell repertoires in COVID-19. The CDR3 runs to 12 residues. Germline CDR1 MDHEN, CDR2 SYDVKM. The germline V and J ends were trimmed by 5 bases and 6 bases, with 11 bases remaining between them. Authors' methods: Reference gene primer amplification gave estimated nucleated cell counts. Assay: immunoSEQ multiplex PCR; the TCRdb copy retains only in-frame clones and omits some. V and J calls plus clone size are reproduced from that table; the DNA served to infer D and trimming. The sample lists about 140,000 clones, roughly four fifths occurring once.

Material: PBMCs or T cells enriched from blood (not recorded which). The receptor comes from a woman under 30 who had been exposed to COVID-19. The genes are TRBV28 and TRBJ2-7, with D tentatively TRBD1 (5 bases). CDR3 coding DNA: TGTGCCAGCAGTCCGTCTAGGGGCGAGCAGTACTTC. Its protein is CASSPSRGEQYF.